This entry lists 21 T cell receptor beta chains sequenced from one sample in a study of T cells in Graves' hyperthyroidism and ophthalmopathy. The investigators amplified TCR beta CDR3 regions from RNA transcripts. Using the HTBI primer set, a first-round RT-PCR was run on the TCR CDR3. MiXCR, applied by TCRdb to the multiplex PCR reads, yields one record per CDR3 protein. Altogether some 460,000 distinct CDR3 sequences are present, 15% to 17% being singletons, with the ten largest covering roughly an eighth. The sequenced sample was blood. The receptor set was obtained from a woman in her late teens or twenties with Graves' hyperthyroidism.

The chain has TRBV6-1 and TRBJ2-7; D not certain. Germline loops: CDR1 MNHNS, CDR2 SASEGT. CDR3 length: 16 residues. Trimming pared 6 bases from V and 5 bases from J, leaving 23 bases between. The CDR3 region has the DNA TGTGCCAGCAGCCTCCTCCCTCTCAGTTCCCCTAACGAGCAGTACTTC. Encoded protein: CASSLLPLSSPNEQYF.

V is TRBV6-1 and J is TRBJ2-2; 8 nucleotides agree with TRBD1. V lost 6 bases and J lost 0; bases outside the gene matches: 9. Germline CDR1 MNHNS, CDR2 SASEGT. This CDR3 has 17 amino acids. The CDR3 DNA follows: TGTGCCAGCAGCAAAAGGACAGGGTTCGCGAACACCGGGGAGCTGTTTTTT. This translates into CASSKRTGFANTGELFF.

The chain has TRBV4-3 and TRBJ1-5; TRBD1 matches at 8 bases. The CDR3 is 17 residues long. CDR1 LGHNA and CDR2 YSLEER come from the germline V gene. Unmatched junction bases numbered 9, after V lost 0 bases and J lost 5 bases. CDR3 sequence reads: CASSQEGGAGGDQPQHF. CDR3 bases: TGCGCCAGCAGCCAAGAGGGGGGTGCAGGGGGCGATCAGCCCCAGCATTTT.

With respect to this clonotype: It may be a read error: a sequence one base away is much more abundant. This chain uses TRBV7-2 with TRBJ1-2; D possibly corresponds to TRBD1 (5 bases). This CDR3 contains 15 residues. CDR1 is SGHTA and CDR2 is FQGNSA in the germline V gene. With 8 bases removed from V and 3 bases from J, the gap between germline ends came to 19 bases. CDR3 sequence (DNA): TGTGCCAGCGGCCCCGGGGGGGGGGGAGACTATGGCTACACCTTC. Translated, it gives CASGPGGGGDYGYTF.

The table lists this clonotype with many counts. The CDR3 protein is CASRGASSPYGYTF. CDR3 in DNA: TGTGCCAGCAGAGGGGCCAGCAGCCCCTATGGCTACACCTTC. This chain connects TRBV7-2 to TRBJ1-2, with D perhaps TRBD1 (5 bases). The CDR3 extends over 14 amino acids. Germline values: CDR1 SGHTA, CDR2 FQGNSA. The V gene lost 6 bases and the J gene lost 4 bases, with 15 bases spanning the gap.

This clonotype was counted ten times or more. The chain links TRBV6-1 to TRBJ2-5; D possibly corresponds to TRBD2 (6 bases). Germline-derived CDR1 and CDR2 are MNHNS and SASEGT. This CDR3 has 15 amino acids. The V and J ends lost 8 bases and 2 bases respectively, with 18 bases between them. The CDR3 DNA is TGTGCCAGCTTGCGGGATCCGTCGTCGCAAGAGACCCAGTACTTC. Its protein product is CASLRDPSSQETQYF.

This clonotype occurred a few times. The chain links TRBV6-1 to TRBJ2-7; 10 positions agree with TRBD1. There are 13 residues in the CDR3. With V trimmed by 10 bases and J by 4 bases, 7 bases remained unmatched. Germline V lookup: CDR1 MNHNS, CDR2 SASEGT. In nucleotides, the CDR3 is TGTGCCACCTCTGGGACAGGGGCGTACGAGCAGTACTTC. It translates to CATSGTGAYEQYF.

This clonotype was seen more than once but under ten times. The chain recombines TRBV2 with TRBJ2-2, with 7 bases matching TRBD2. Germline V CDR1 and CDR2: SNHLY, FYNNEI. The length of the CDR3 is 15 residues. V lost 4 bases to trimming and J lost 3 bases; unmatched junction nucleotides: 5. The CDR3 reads CASSVRTSYTGELFF. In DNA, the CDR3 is TGTGCCAGCAGTGTAAGGACTAGTTACACCGGGGAGCTGTTTTTT.

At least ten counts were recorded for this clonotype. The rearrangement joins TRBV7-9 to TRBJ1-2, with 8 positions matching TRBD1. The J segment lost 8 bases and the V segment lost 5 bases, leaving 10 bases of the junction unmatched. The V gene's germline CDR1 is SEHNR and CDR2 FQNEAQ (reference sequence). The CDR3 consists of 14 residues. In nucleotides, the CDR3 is TGTGCCAGCAGCGCCGGGACAGGAGTATACGGCTACACCTTC. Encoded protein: CASSAGTGVYGYTF. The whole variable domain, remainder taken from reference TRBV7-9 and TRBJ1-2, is DTGVSQNPRHKITKRGQNVTFRCDPISEHNRLYWYRQTLGQGPEFLTYFQNEAQLEKSRLLSDRFSAERPKGSFSTLEIQRTEQGDSAMYLCASSAGTGVYGYTFGSGTRLTVV.

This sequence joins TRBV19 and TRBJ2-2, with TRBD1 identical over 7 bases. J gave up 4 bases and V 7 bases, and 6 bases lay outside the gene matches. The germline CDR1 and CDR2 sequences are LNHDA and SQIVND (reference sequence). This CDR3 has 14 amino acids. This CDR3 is CASNGGQITGELFF. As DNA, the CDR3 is TGTGCCAGTAATGGGGGACAGATCACCGGGGAGCTGTTTTTT.

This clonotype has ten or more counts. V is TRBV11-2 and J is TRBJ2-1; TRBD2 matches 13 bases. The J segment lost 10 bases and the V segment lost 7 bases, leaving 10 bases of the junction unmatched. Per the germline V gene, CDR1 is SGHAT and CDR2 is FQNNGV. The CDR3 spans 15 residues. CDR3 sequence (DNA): TGTGCCAGCACCCCTACTAGCGGGAGGGCCAGGGAGCAGTTCTTC. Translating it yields CASTPTSGRAREQFF. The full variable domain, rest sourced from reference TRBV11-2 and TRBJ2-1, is EAGVAQSPRYKIIEKRQSVAFWCNPISGHATLYWYQQILGQGPKLLIQFQNNGVVDDSQLPKDRFSAERLKGVDSTLKIQPAKLEDSAVYLCASTPTSGRAREQFFGPGTRLTVL.

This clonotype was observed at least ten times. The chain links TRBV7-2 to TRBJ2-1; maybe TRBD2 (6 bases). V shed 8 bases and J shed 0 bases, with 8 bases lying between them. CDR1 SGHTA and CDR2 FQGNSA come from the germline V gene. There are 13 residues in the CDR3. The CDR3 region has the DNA TGTGCCAGCGACGGGAGCTCCTACAATGAGCAGTTCTTC. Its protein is CASDGSSYNEQFF.

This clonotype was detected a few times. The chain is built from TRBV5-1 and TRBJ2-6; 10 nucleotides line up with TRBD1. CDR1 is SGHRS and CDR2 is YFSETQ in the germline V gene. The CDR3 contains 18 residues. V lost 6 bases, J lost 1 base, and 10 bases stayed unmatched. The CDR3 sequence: CASTLMGQGFSGANVLTF. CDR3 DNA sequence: TGCGCCAGCACCCTGATGGGACAGGGGTTTTCTGGGGCCAACGTCCTGACTTTC.

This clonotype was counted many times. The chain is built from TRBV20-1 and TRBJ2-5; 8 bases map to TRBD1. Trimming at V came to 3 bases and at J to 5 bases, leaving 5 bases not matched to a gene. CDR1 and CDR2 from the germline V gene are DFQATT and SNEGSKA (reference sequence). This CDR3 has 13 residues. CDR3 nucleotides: TGCAGTGCTAGTCAGGGGGCAGGGGAGACCCAGTACTTC. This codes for CSASQGAGETQYF.

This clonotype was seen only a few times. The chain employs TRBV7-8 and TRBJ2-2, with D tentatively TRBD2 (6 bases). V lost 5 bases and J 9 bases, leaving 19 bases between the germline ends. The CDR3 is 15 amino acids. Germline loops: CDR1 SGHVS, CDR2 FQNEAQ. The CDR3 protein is CASSLSGTYHRELFF. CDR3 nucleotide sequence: TGTGCCAGCAGCCTATCCGGGACTTACCACCGGGAGCTGTTTTTT.

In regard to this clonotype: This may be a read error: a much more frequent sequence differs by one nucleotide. In DNA form, the CDR3 reads TGTGCCAGCAGCCAGGACACGGTGAACACTGAACCTTTCTTT. Amino acid sequence: CASSQDTVNTEPFF. The V gene is TRBV7-3, the J gene TRBJ1-1, with D perhaps TRBD1 (5 bases). Germline V lookup: CDR1 SGHTA, CDR2 FQGTGA. This CDR3 is 14 amino acids long. Using reference TRBV7-3 and TRBJ1-1 for the parts outside the CDR3, the full variable domain is GAGVSQTPSNKVTEKGKYVELRCDPISGHTALYWYRQSLGQGPEFLIYFQGTGAADDSGLPNDRFFAVRPEGSVSTLKIQRTERGDSAVYLCASSQDTVNTEPFFGQGTRLTVV.

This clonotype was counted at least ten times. Here the CDR3 DNA reads TGTGCCACCACGATTCGACAGGGTATGGGCACAGATACGCAGTATTTT. Translated: CATTIRQGMGTDTQYF. The J gene is TRBJ2-3, the V gene TRBV28; 7 positions match TRBD1. After removal of 10 bases from V and 1 base from J, the junction contained 14 bases not matched to a gene. CDR3 size: 16 residues. CDR1 and CDR2 from the germline V gene are MDHEN and SYDVKM.

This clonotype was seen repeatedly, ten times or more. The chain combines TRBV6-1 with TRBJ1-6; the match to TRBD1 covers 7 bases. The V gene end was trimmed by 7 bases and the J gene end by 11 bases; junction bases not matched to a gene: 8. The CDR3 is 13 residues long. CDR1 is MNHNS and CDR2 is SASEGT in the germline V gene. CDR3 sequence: CASTPLRGTPLHF. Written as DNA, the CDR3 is TGTGCCAGCACCCCTCTCAGGGGGACACCCCTCCACTTT.

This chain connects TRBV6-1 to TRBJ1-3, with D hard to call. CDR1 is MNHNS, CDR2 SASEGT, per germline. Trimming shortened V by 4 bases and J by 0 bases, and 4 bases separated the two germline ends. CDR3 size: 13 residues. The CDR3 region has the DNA TGTGCCAGCAGTGGGAGCTCTGGAAACACCATATATTTT. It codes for CASSGSSGNTIYF.

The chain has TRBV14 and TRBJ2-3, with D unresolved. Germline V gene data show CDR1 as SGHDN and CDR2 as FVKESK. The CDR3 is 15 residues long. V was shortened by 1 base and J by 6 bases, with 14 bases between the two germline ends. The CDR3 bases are TGTGCCAGCAGCCAAGTGGGAACGCTGGGTGATACGCAGTATTTT. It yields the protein CASSQVGTLGDTQYF.

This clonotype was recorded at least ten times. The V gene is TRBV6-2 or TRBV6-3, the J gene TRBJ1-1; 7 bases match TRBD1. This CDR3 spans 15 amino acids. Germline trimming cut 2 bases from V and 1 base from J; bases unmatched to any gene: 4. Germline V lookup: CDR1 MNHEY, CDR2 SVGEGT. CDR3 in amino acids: CASSYLGQPNTEAFF. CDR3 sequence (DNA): TGTGCCAGCAGTTACCTGGGACAGCCGAACACTGAAGCTTTCTTT.